Included here is one T cell receptor beta chain sequence, with context. V gave up 3 bases and J gave up 7 bases, with 18 bases separating them. CDR1 and CDR2 from the germline V gene are KGHSH and LQKENI. The CDR3 has 15 residues. This entry comes from a study of blood T cell repertoires in COVID-19. Study at large: The samples span acute and convalescent COVID-19 from the United States, Italy and Spain.

As processed by the authors: Amplifying reference gene primers gave estimates of nucleated cell counts. Libraries were prepared by immunoSEQ multiplex PCR; TCRdb keeps only in-frame clonotypes and omits some of them. That table furnishes V, J and clone size, whereas the DNA furnished D and trimming. The sample holds 250,000 to 300,000 clones, 70% to 90% seen once. Sequencing was done on a sample of peripheral blood. The rearrangement joins TRBV18 to TRBJ1-1; D unresolved. The TCR comes from a young woman with acute or convalescent COVID-19. The CDR3 reads CASSPTGRLGIEAFF. The CDR3 DNA reads TGTGCCAGCTCACCCACGGGAAGGTTGGGGATTGAAGCTTTCTTT.